This is a list of T cell receptor beta chains from one sample in a study of tumor-infiltrating lymphocytes in primary liver carcinoma. TCRdb processed the multiplex PCR reads anew with MiXCR; each CDR3 protein has one entry. The sample lists fewer than 350,000 distinct CDR3 sequences, more than 55% occurring once. Material: peripheral blood. These receptors originate from a middle-aged man with primary liver carcinoma and hepatitis B virus infection. The CDR3 runs from the conserved cysteine through the conserved F or W. Each record gives: D gene, V gene, clone size, J gene, CDR3 DNA, CDR3 protein. D genes are given only for firm matches. Rows may omit the clone size; those that give it use once, few, many or a size class.

D: .
V: TRBV4-2
size: .
J: TRBJ1-5
DNA: TGTGCCAGCAGCCAACATTTTCCCGGGAGCAACTATCAGCCCCAGCATTTT
CDR3: CASSQHFPGSNYQPQHF

D: TRBD2
V: TRBV30
size: .
J: TRBJ2-3
DNA: TGTGCCTGGAGTCCGCTCCTAGCGGGAGTGGCAGATACGCAGTATTTT
CDR3: CAWSPLLAGVADTQYF

D: .
V: TRBV4-3
size: many
J: TRBJ1-2
DNA: TGCGCCAGCAGCCAAGACAGGGTACAAGGCTACACCTTC
CDR3: CASSQDRVQGYTF

D: .
V: TRBV5-4
size: .
J: TRBJ1-1
DNA: TGTGCCAGCAGCCAAAAGGGGAACACTGAAGCTTTCTTT
CDR3: CASSQKGNTEAFF

D: TRBD1
V: TRBV29-1
size: .
J: TRBJ2-5
DNA: TGCAGCGTTGAAGATGTCGGACAGGGAGAGACCCGGTACTTC
CDR3: CSVEDVGQGETRYF

D: TRBD2
V: TRBV11-2
size: .
J: TRBJ2-7
DNA: TGCGCCAGGAGCTTAGCCCGACTAGCGGTAGATATGGAGCACGAGCAGTACTTC
CDR3: CARSLARLAVDMEHEQYF

D: TRBD1
V: TRBV30
size: .
J: TRBJ1-5
DNA: TGTGCCTGGAGTGTAACAGGGGGCAATCAGCCCCAGCATTTT
CDR3: CAWSVTGGNQPQHF

D: TRBD2
V: TRBV12-3/TRBV12-4
size: many
J: TRBJ2-7
DNA: TGTGCCAGCAGTCCCAGTAGGGGACTAGCGACGTACGAGCAGTACTTC
CDR3: CASSPSRGLATYEQYF

D: .
V: TRBV11-2
size: .
J: TRBJ2-1
DNA: TGTGTCAGCCTAGGTCCTCACAATGAGCAGTTCTTC
CDR3: CVSLGPHNEQFF

D: .
V: TRBV28
size: .
J: TRBJ1-1
DNA: TGTGCCAGCAGCGTCCAGTGGTGGAACACTGAAGCTTTCTTT
CDR3: CASSVQWWNTEAFF

D: TRBD1
V: TRBV2
size: .
J: TRBJ2-7
DNA: TGTGCCAGCAGGACAGGGATTTTCTACGAGCAGTACTTC
CDR3: CASRTGIFYEQYF

D: TRBD2
V: TRBV11-3
size: .
J: TRBJ2-2
DNA: TGTGCCAGCAGCTTAGGGCTAGCGGACATCGGGGAGCTGTTTTTT
CDR3: CASSLGLADIGELFF

D: .
V: TRBV2
size: .
J: TRBJ1-5
DNA: TGTGCCAGCACCTTTCGATCTGGCAATCAGCCCCAGCATTTT
CDR3: CASTFRSGNQPQHF

D: TRBD1
V: TRBV5-4
size: few
J: TRBJ2-1
DNA: TGTGCCAGCAGCCATGGACAGGATTACAATGAGCAGTTCTTC
CDR3: CASSHGQDYNEQFF

D: .
V: TRBV4-3
size: .
J: TRBJ1-4
DNA: TGTGCCAGCAGCCAGCCCCATCGTAAAAAACTGTTTTTT
CDR3: CASSQPHRKKLFF

D: TRBD1
V: TRBV7-2
size: once
J: TRBJ1-3
DNA: TGTGCCAGCAGCTCACATCGACAGGGCGGAAACACCATATATTTT
CDR3: CASSSHRQGGNTIYF

D: .
V: TRBV24-1
size: .
J: TRBJ1-1
DNA: TGTGCCATCAGGGATTCCATGAACACTGAAGCTTTCTTT
CDR3: CAIRDSMNTEAFF

D: TRBD2
V: TRBV12-3/TRBV12-4
size: many
J: TRBJ2-7
DNA: TGTGCCAGCAGTCCCGGGACTACCCAGAACGAGCAGTACTTC
CDR3: CASSPGTTQNEQYF

D: .
V: TRBV13
size: .
J: TRBJ2-7
DNA: TGTGTCAGTAGCTTAGGAGGTCAGTCCTACGAGCAGTACTTC
CDR3: CVSSLGGQSYEQYF

D: .
V: TRBV11-1
size: once
J: TRBJ2-5
DNA: TGTGCCAGCAGCTCTTACCCGGGGCAGGCCCGGGAGACCCAGTACTTC
CDR3: CASSSYPGQARETQYF

D: .
V: TRBV29-1
size: many
J: TRBJ2-6
DNA: TGCAGCGTTGAAAGTCTCTCTGGGGCCAACGTCCTGACTTTC
CDR3: CSVESLSGANVLTF

D: TRBD2
V: TRBV5-1
size: many
J: TRBJ2-3
DNA: TGCGCCAGCAGTCTGGGACTACTGGGAGATACGCAGTATTTT
CDR3: CASSLGLLGDTQYF

D: .
V: TRBV28
size: few
J: TRBJ1-2
DNA: TGTGCCAGCAGTTCTAATAGGGAGGGAGGATATGGCTACACCTTC
CDR3: CASSSNREGGYGYTF

D: TRBD2
V: TRBV11-2
size: .
J: TRBJ2-1
DNA: TGTGCCAGCAGCTCAGGACTAGCATACAATGAGCAGTTCTTC
CDR3: CASSSGLAYNEQFF

D: .
V: TRBV7-9
size: .
J: TRBJ2-1
DNA: TGTGCCAGCAGCTCGGATCCGAGCTCCCACAATGAGCAGTTCTTC
CDR3: CASSSDPSSHNEQFF

D: .
V: TRBV10-2
size: many
J: TRBJ2-7
DNA: TGCGCCAGCAGCTCTGGCTACGAGCAGTACTTC
CDR3: CASSSGYEQYF

D: TRBD2
V: TRBV11-2
size: once
J: TRBJ2-7
DNA: TGTGCCAACAGCTTGAGGGAGGGAAGGACTAGCGGGCTCAGCTCCTACAAGCAGTACTTC
CDR3: CANSLREGRTSGLSSYKQYF

D: .
V: TRBV11-2
size: .
J: TRBJ1-4
DNA: TGTGCCAGTAGCTTAATCTCGGGCCGTACAACTAATGAAAAACAGTTTTTT
CDR3: CASSLISGRTTNEKQFF

D: .
V: TRBV5-1
size: .
J: TRBJ2-2
DNA: TGCGCCTGCAGCTTAAGTCAGACACCGGGGGAGCTGTTTTTT
CDR3: CACSLSQTPGELFF

D: .
V: TRBV30
size: .
J: TRBJ1-4
DNA: TGTGCCTGGAGACCTGGCACAGTCGAGGAAAAACTGTTTTTT
CDR3: CAWRPGTVEEKLFF

D: .
V: TRBV4-1
size: few
J: TRBJ1-2
DNA: TGCGCCAGCAGCCACGATCAGACACCAGCTGTTAACTATGGCTATACCTTC
CDR3: CASSHDQTPAVNYGYTF

D: .
V: TRBV5-1
size: .
J: TRBJ2-3
DNA: TGCGCCAACAGCATTGGGACAAGGGGCACAGATACGCAGTATTTT
CDR3: CANSIGTRGTDTQYF

D: TRBD1
V: TRBV11-2
size: .
J: TRBJ1-1
DNA: TGTACCAGCAGCTTAGCTACCGGGACAGAAACTTTCTTT
CDR3: CTSSLATGTETFF

D: .
V: TRBV6-4
size: .
J: TRBJ2-1
DNA: TGTGCCAGCAGTGACGTGGGGAATGGTGAGCAGTTCTTC
CDR3: CASSDVGNGEQFF

D: .
V: TRBV7-9
size: .
J: TRBJ2-3
DNA: TGTGCCAGCAGCTTAGGTTTCACGGACACAGATACGCAGTATTTT
CDR3: CASSLGFTDTDTQYF

D: .
V: TRBV29-1
size: many
J: TRBJ2-3
DNA: TGCAGCGTTGAAGAGTCGGCAGATACGCAGTATTTT
CDR3: CSVEESADTQYF

D: .
V: TRBV14
size: .
J: TRBJ2-7
DNA: TGTGCCAGCAGCCAACAAATGGGACTTCCCTTTGGGAACGAACAGCACTTC
CDR3: CASSQQMGLPFGNEQHF

D: .
V: TRBV6-1
size: .
J: TRBJ2-6
DNA: TGTGCCAGCAGTGAAGGGGGAGGTGGGGCCAACGTCCCGACTTTC
CDR3: CASSEGGGGANVPTF

D: .
V: TRBV29-1
size: .
J: TRBJ2-3
DNA: TGCAGCGTTGTGGAGGGGTATCAGCCCCAGTATTTT
CDR3: CSVVEGYQPQYF

D: .
V: TRBV12-3/TRBV12-4
size: many
J: TRBJ2-1
DNA: TGTGCCAGCAGTTTAAGCAGTAGCGATGAGCAGTTCTTC
CDR3: CASSLSSSDEQFF

D: .
V: TRBV30
size: .
J: TRBJ1-5
DNA: TGTGCCTGGAGTGTCAGTTTAGGGCTGCCCCAGCATTTT
CDR3: CAWSVSLGLPQHF

D: TRBD1
V: TRBV5-1
size: .
J: TRBJ2-2
DNA: TGCGCCAGTAGCACGGACAGGGTGAGGGGTGGTGCTTCGAACACCAGGGAGCTGTTTTTT
CDR3: CASSTDRVRGGASNTRELFF

D: TRBD2
V: TRBV5-6
size: many
J: TRBJ2-1
DNA: TGTGCCAGCAGCCCGTCTGGGAGCGGGAGGGACAATGAGCAGTTCTTC
CDR3: CASSPSGSGRDNEQFF

D: .
V: TRBV6-2/TRBV6-3
size: .
J: TRBJ1-2
DNA: TGTCTCAGCAACAGCCTGGGGGGCTACACCTTC
CDR3: CLSNSLGGYTF

D: TRBD1
V: TRBV11-2
size: .
J: TRBJ1-4
DNA: TGTGCCAGGAGCCCGGTTGGACAGGCCGATAATGAGAAACTGTTTTTT
CDR3: CARSPVGQADNEKLFF

D: .
V: TRBV1
size: .
J: TRBJ2-2
DNA: TGCACCAGCAGCCAGCCCCGGGACAGGGGAAACACCGGGGAGCTGTTTTTT
CDR3: CTSSQPRDRGNTGELFF

D: .
V: TRBV18
size: few
J: TRBJ2-3
DNA: TGTGCCAGCTCACCTCAAGGTCACAGCACAGATACGCAGTATTTT
CDR3: CASSPQGHSTDTQYF

D: .
V: TRBV12-3/TRBV12-4
size: .
J: TRBJ2-1
DNA: TGTGCCAGCGGTTTGAACCTTATCTTGAATGAGCAGTTCTTC
CDR3: CASGLNLILNEQFF

D: TRBD2
V: TRBV12-3/TRBV12-4
size: few
J: TRBJ2-2
DNA: TGTACCACAGGGCGGCATAGCGGGAGTGGGACCGGGGAGCTGTTTTTT
CDR3: CTTGRHSGSGTGELFF

D: TRBD2
V: TRBV11-2
size: .
J: TRBJ2-7
DNA: TGTGCCAGTAGCCTGAGTACCGGGGAGGGCTACGAGGAGTACTTC
CDR3: CASSLSTGEGYEEYF

D: .
V: TRBV5-4
size: .
J: TRBJ1-2
DNA: TGTGCCAGCAGCGCCAACAGGGAAAGCTATGGCTACACCTTC
CDR3: CASSANRESYGYTF

D: .
V: TRBV6-2/TRBV6-3
size: many
J: TRBJ2-7
DNA: TGTGCCAGCAGTTGGTCGCACCTTTCCCACGAGCAGTACTTC
CDR3: CASSWSHLSHEQYF

D: .
V: TRBV5-6
size: few
J: TRBJ1-2
DNA: TGTGCCAGCAGCTTGGCCGGTCCGTCCGGCTATGGCTACACCTTC
CDR3: CASSLAGPSGYGYTF

D: .
V: TRBV11-2
size: many
J: TRBJ2-3
DNA: TGTGCCAGCAGCTTAAGGAGAGGGTCAGATACGCAGTATTTT
CDR3: CASSLRRGSDTQYF

D: TRBD2
V: TRBV12-3/TRBV12-4
size: .
J: TRBJ2-7
DNA: TGTGCCATCAGCCTCGGGACTAGCGGGTACTACGAGCAGTACTTC
CDR3: CAISLGTSGYYEQYF

D: .
V: TRBV29-1
size: .
J: TRBJ1-2
DNA: TGCAGCGGAGGATTGAACTATGGCTACACCTTC
CDR3: CSGGLNYGYTF

D: .
V: TRBV7-9
size: .
J: TRBJ2-1
DNA: TGTGCCAGCAGCTTAGGCAGGATGGACAATGAGCAGTTCTTC
CDR3: CASSLGRMDNEQFF

D: TRBD2
V: TRBV2
size: few
J: TRBJ2-2
DNA: TGTGCCAGCAGTGGCGTACTAGCGGTCCGCCCCGGGGAGCTGTTTTTT
CDR3: CASSGVLAVRPGELFF